This TCR beta chain was captured by sequencing in a study of cytomegalovirus exposure and HLA in healthy donors (dated by TCRdb to 2017 to 2019). Study-level background: According to a later analysis, one platform produced both the roughly 120 validation repertoires and the approximately 670 repertoires of the first cohort. The study aimed to test whether signatures of past pathogen exposure could be identified by cataloging public T cell receptors. Besides the first cohort of 666 subjects, a separate validation cohort made up of over 100 different subjects was used. The study combined high-throughput TCR immunosequencing, statistical association of individual TCRs with disease status, and machine learning to predict cytomegalovirus infection status.

Paper-wide results and their limitations: In both the original and validation cohorts, the classifier was reported to diagnose cytomegalovirus status with high specificity and sensitivity. The study gave a list of more than 150 TCR beta chains associated with cytomegalovirus. Most TCR sequences were observed very rarely across donors, whereas some public TCRs were present in many individuals. Subsequent analysis determined that TCRs grouped into clusters in the first cohort also showed a tendency toward co-occurrence across the roughly 120 validation repertoires, and 85% to 95% of cluster scores exceeded 0. The authors suggested that the approach could potentially be extended to other disease states and immunological phenotypes. A later analysis had no HLA typing for the validation cohort, so co-occurrence there was scored across all 110 or so repertoires. A few of the identified cytomegalovirus-associated TCR beta chains were confirmed in vitro to be specific for cytomegalovirus antigens.

With respect to this clone: Its antigen has not been determined. No clone much larger than this one lies a single base away; base qualities are absent.

The donors were included in the validation cohort of over a hundred subjects, a group kept apart from the roughly 680-subject first cohort. Library method: the immunoSEQ multiplex PCR assay. The source study handled its data this way. A statistical classification framework was developed to diagnose cytomegalovirus status using the catalog of TCR beta chain sequences. TCRdb obtained this table from immuneACCESS and retained in-frame rearrangements with V and J assigned. These tables miss some clones; where compared with another copy, unresolved V genes account for less than half of the shortfall, and the remainder is unexplained. V, J and clone size are taken as reported in that table, and D and trimming were inferred from the DNA itself. The sample data list 140,000 to 150,000 clones, and about 89% of these were observed just once. 0.6% to 0.8% of the sample lies in the top ten. Sequencing was carried out using PBMCs. This TCR derives from a man aged 18 to 29 in good health and CMV-seronegative.

The bases are TGTGCCAGTACTCTTAGCGGGGCCCGCACAGATACGCAGTATTTT. This is translated as CASTLSGARTDTQYF. The rearranged segments are TRBV6-5 and TRBJ2-3, with 8 bases aligning to TRBD2. For this chain, trimming is 9 bases at the V end and 1 base at the J end, and the number of junction bases without a gene match is 9. From the germline V gene, CDR1 is MNHEY and CDR2 is SVGAGI. Its CDR3 holds 15 amino acids, cysteine through phenylalanine. Just the 45-base CDR3 DNA is kept, in frame starting at base 1.